This T cell receptor beta chain was recovered during a study of Ad26.COV2.S vaccination and SARS-CoV-2 variants. Study-wide context: Ad26.COV2.S was injected intramuscularly once or twice, 56 days apart.

TCRdb's copy holds only in-frame clones and misses some; the assay was immunoSEQ multiplex PCR. Counted here are about 420,000 clones, 88% occurring once; the ten biggest clones make up roughly 4%. For this clone: The same CDR3 is also encoded by other DNA sequences in this sample.

V lost 3 bases to trimming and J lost 4 bases, with 4 bases between them. From germline, CDR1 is SEHNR and CDR2 FQNEAQ (reference sequence). This CDR3 comprises 12 residues. Treatment: some 19 received Ad26.COV2.S at low or high dose, single or two shots; a few received placebo; per-sample allocation not given. On day 63 after the first injection, vaccine and placebo recipients gave samples. In Boston, an adult donor aged 18-55 years took part. The TCR sequence derives from a person between 18 and 59 years old who received the Ad26.COV2.S COVID-19 vaccine or a placebo. V and J are TRBV7-9 and TRBJ1-3; D is unresolved. Sequences were derived from peripheral blood, sampled in a trial of Ad26.COV2.S vaccine versus placebo. The CDR3 loop is CASSLGGNTIYF. The CDR3 DNA is TGTGCCAGCAGCTTGGGGGGAAACACCATATATTTT.